Presented here are 18 T cell receptor beta chains from one specimen sequenced in a study of T-cell reconstitution after alpha-beta-depleted transplantation in children. Preparation of the TCRbeta library used unique molecular identifiers. Each CDR3 protein is one row after TCRdb ran MiXCR on the PCR reads. The top ten hold over 4.5% of the sample, which has 440,000 or so distinct CDR3 sequences, under 13% seen once. The material sequenced was PBMCs from the stem cell graft donor, taken from the stem cell graft. The receptors originated from a human donor who donated a stem cell graft to a child with acute myeloid leukemia.

The chain recombines TRBV7-8 with TRBJ2-3; 9 positions match TRBD1. Germline V lookup: CDR1 SGHVS, CDR2 FQNEAQ. This CDR3 is built from 15 residues. V dropped 3 bases and J dropped 3; count of bases not matched to a gene: 4. CDR3 in amino acids: CASSFGQGSTDTQYF. Here the CDR3 DNA reads TGTGCCAGCAGCTTCGGACAGGGGAGTACAGATACGCAGTATTTT.

This clonotype was counted ten times or more. The V and J genes are TRBV5-5 and TRBJ2-3, with D possibly matching TRBD1 (6 bases). The germline V gene encodes CDR1 SGHKS and CDR2 YYEKEE (reference sequence). There are 14 residues in the CDR3. Deletions cut 4 bases from V and 4 bases from J, with 13 bases between. In DNA, the CDR3 is TGTGCCAGCAGCGGGGGCAGGATCGCAGATACGCAGTATTTT. It encodes CASSGGRIADTQYF.

Ten or more counts support this clonotype. This chain links TRBV7-2 with TRBJ2-5; D gene uncertain. CDR1 is SGHTA and CDR2 is FQGNSA in the germline V gene. Trimming removed 7 bases at V and 1 base at J, with 10 bases between. This CDR3 region has 13 residues. The DNA of the CDR3 is TGTGCCAGCACCAGAAACCCCCAAGAGACCCAGTACTTC. Encoded protein: CASTRNPQETQYF.

The chain carries TRBV7-3 and TRBJ2-1, with D perhaps matching TRBD1 (5 bases). Trimming pared 0 bases from V and 0 bases from J, leaving 9 bases between. Per germline, CDR1 SGHTA and CDR2 FQGTGA. The CDR3 is 16 residues long. Here the CDR3 DNA reads TGTGCCAGCAGCTTAACGACAGAGAGCTCCTACAATGAGCAGTTCTTC. Translated: CASSLTTESSYNEQFF.

This clonotype was detected only a few times. The genes are TRBV7-8 and TRBJ2-1; 12 bases line up with TRBD1. The germline V gene encodes CDR1 SGHVS and CDR2 FQNEAQ. The trim removed 5 bases at V and 9 bases at J, leaving 8 bases unmatched. CDR3 size: 15 residues. The CDR3 protein is CASSHRDRGPVEQFF. In nucleotides, the CDR3 is TGTGCCAGCAGCCACCGGGACAGGGGGCCGGTTGAGCAGTTCTTC.

The V gene is TRBV12-3 or TRBV12-4, the J gene TRBJ2-1; TRBD2 matches 15 bases. This CDR3 has 20 amino acids. V was clipped by 1 base and J by 0 bases; unmatched bases: 7. CDR3 sequence: CASSLEGLAGGTPSYNEQFF. For the CDR3, the DNA is TGTGCCAGCAGTTTAGAGGGACTAGCGGGGGGAACACCCTCCTACAATGAGCAGTTCTTC.

This clonotype was seen a handful of times. This chain's CDR3 is CASSFARNEGGHNEQFF. CDR3 DNA: TGTGCCAGCAGCTTCGCCAGAAACGAAGGGGGACACAATGAGCAGTTCTTC. The chain combines TRBV7-9 with TRBJ2-1; D might be TRBD1 (6 bases). Trimming pared 3 bases from V and 5 bases from J, leaving 20 bases between. The CDR3 runs 17 residues. CDR1 is SEHNR, CDR2 FQNEAQ, per germline (reference sequence). The full variable domain, completed using reference TRBV7-9 and TRBJ2-1, is DTGVSQNPRHKITKRGQNVTFRCDPISEHNRLYWYRQTLGQGPEFLTYFQNEAQLEKSRLLSDRFSAERPKGSFSTLEIQRTEQGDSAMYLCASSFARNEGGHNEQFFGPGTRLTVL.

This clonotype appeared once. The chain is built from TRBV30 and TRBJ1-6; D gene uncertain. The germline V gene encodes CDR1 GTSNPN and CDR2 SVGIG (reference sequence). The CDR3 is 13 amino acids. V gave up 2 bases and J gave up 8 bases, with 10 bases separating them. Here the CDR3 reads CAWSSGVYSPLHF. The CDR3, as DNA: TGTGCCTGGAGTTCCGGGGTCTATTCACCCCTCCACTTT.

The chain links TRBV27 to TRBJ1-1; 9 nucleotides line up with TRBD1. CDR3 length: 14 amino acids. The V segment lost 1 base and the J segment 5 bases; nucleotides outside the gene matches: 2. Germline V gives CDR1 MNHEY, CDR2 SMNVEV (reference sequence). The CDR3 spells CASSLLGQGTEAFF. Written as DNA, the CDR3 is TGTGCCAGCAGTTTATTGGGACAGGGTACTGAAGCTTTCTTT.

The chain carries TRBV4-3 and TRBJ1-3; 7 bases are shared with TRBD1. The CDR3 totals 15 residues. Per germline, CDR1 LGHNA and CDR2 YSLEER. V was pared by 1 base and J by 5 bases, with 5 bases of the junction left unmatched. The CDR3 region is CASSQAGTARNTIYF. The CDR3 bases are TGCGCCAGCAGCCAAGCCGGGACAGCCAGAAACACCATATATTTT.

This clonotype has ten or more counts. The junction departs from the called germline gene at one end, perhaps through a read error. The chain recombines TRBV7-2 with TRBJ2-1, with D hard to call. The CDR3 spans 15 residues. Germline V gene lookup returns CDR1 SGHTA and CDR2 FQGNSA. CDR3 in amino acids: CASSPMLFSSNEQFF. The CDR3 nucleotides are TGTGCCAGCAGCCCTATGCTTTTTTCCTCCAATGAGCAGTTCTTC.

The chain has TRBV20-1 and TRBJ2-1; 14 nucleotides agree with TRBD2. CDR3 length: 15 residues. Germline-derived CDR1 and CDR2 are DFQATT and SNEGSKA (reference sequence). V trimming: 5 bases; J trimming: 5 bases; junction bases outside the gene matches: 5. As DNA, the CDR3 is TGCAGTGCTCCAGGGACTAGCGGGGGAGACAATGAGCAGTTCTTC. Protein sequence: CSAPGTSGGDNEQFF.

V and J are TRBV7-2 and TRBJ2-7; D uncertain. Per germline, CDR1 SGHTA and CDR2 FQGNSA. The CDR3 is made up of 12 amino acids. V was cut by 2 bases and J by 4 bases, with 6 bases left in between. CDR3 protein: CASSLKAYEQYV. The CDR3 nucleotides read TGTGCCAGCAGCTTAAAAGCGTACGAGCAGTACGTC.

The chain is built from TRBV29-1 and TRBJ2-2; a weak D match, TRBD2 (6 bases). CDR1 and CDR2 (germline): SQVTM, ANQGSEA. The CDR3 loop spans 14 amino acids. Trimming removed 4 bases from V and 4 bases from J, with 13 bases in between. CDR3 amino acids: CSVVVLAGTGELFF. DNA of the CDR3: TGCAGCGTTGTAGTACTAGCCGGCACCGGGGAGCTGTTTTTT.

This clonotype was counted a few times. CDR3 nucleotide sequence: TGTGCCAGCAAGTTGAGACAGGGGGCGAATGAGCAGTTCTTC. Translated: CASKLRQGANEQFF. This chain uses TRBV2 with TRBJ2-1; 10 positions agree with TRBD1. The CDR3 covers 14 residues. V lost 7 bases to trimming and J lost 7 bases; unmatched junction nucleotides: 7. Germline V gene lookup returns CDR1 SNHLY and CDR2 FYNNEI.

A word on this clonotype: At one end the junction does not follow the germline gene, possibly because of a read error. CDR3 region: CASRGGVDYNDQFF. The CDR3 region has the DNA TGTGCCAGCAGGGGCGGAGTAGACTACAATGACCAGTTCTTC. V is TRBV12-3 or TRBV12-4 and J is TRBJ2-1; possible D gene TRBD2, 5 bases. The CDR3 has 14 amino acids.

V gene TRBV5-1 combines with J gene TRBJ1-1, with a weak D call TRBD1 (5 bases). The CDR3 is 16 residues long. CDR1 SGHRS and CDR2 YFSETQ come from the germline V gene. V shed 0 bases and J shed 3 bases, with 15 bases lying between them. The CDR3 reads CASSLVLSQGYTEAFF. The DNA of the CDR3 is TGCGCCAGCAGCTTGGTCCTTTCGCAGGGTTACACTGAAGCTTTCTTT.

V gene TRBV9 combines with J gene TRBJ2-7; 10 bases line up with TRBD1. CDR1 and CDR2 from the germline V gene are SGDLS and YYNGEE. The CDR3 consists of 13 residues. The V and J ends lost 7 bases and 6 bases, in that order; junction bases with no gene match: 7. Here the CDR3 DNA reads TGTGCCAGCCAGTCCGGGACAGGGGTCGAGCAGTACTTC. Protein: CASQSGTGVEQYF.